Each of the 9 T cell receptor beta chains below was sequenced from the same sample in a study of T cells in Graves' hyperthyroidism and ophthalmopathy. Amplification of TCR beta CDR3 regions was performed using RNA transcripts as template. The study used the HTBI primer set for a first-round RT-PCR of the TCR CDR3. A single record per CDR3 protein comes from TCRdb applying MiXCR to the multiplex PCR reads. Here the sample spans under 350,000 distinct CDR3 sequences, over 15% being singletons. What was sequenced was blood. The receptors originated from a woman aged 60-75 years with Graves' ophthalmopathy.

This clonotype has a count of ten or more. J is TRBJ2-7 and V is TRBV5-1, with no clear D. V gave up 4 bases and J gave up 0 bases, with 8 bases separating them. Germline V gene data show CDR1 as SGHRS and CDR2 as YFSETQ. The CDR3 spans 13 residues. CDR3 in amino acids: CASSDPGSYEQYF. The DNA for the CDR3 is TGCGCCAGCAGCGATCCGGGCTCCTACGAGCAGTACTTC.

This clonotype has ten or more counts. The chain employs TRBV24-1 and TRBJ2-7, with D hard to call. CDR1 is KGHDR, CDR2 SFDVKD, per germline. The CDR3 sequence is 13 residues long. V was trimmed by 4 bases and J by 0 bases, leaving 6 bases between them. The CDR3 DNA reads TGTGCCACCAGTGACCTGGACTCCTACGAGCAGTACTTC. This codes for CATSDLDSYEQYF.

The rearrangement uses TRBV7-2 and TRBJ1-1; 8 bases align to TRBD1. With 5 bases clipped from V and 7 bases from J, the junction kept 9 bases outside the gene matches. Looked up from germline, CDR1 is SGHTA and CDR2 is FQGNSA. The CDR3 covers 14 residues. This CDR3 reads CASSQRTGRGEAFF. CDR3 nucleotides: TGTGCCAGCAGCCAAAGGACAGGGAGGGGTGAAGCTTTCTTT.

This clonotype has ten or more counts. The chain couples TRBV18 to TRBJ1-4; D gene unclear. The V and J ends lost 10 bases and 4 bases respectively, with 10 bases between them. Germline V lookup: CDR1 KGHSH, CDR2 LQKENI. The CDR3 is made up of 12 amino acids. The CDR3 here is CATARGNEKLFF. CDR3 bases: TGTGCCACCGCCCGGGGTAATGAAAAACTGTTTTTT.

The chain joins TRBV5-1 to TRBJ2-2; the D gene could be TRBD1 or TRBD2 (6 bases each). The CDR3 length is 14 residues. Germline assignment: CDR1 SGHRS and CDR2 YFSETQ. V lost 4 bases and J 4 bases, leaving 11 bases between the germline ends. CDR3 amino acids: CASSPGDITGELFF. CDR3 nucleotide sequence: TGCGCCAGCAGCCCGGGGGACATCACCGGGGAGCTGTTTTTT.

The rearrangement joins TRBV6-1 to TRBJ1-4; perhaps TRBD1 as D (5 bases). The CDR3 covers 13 residues. Germline-derived CDR1 and CDR2 are MNHNS and SASEGT. Trimming shortened V by 5 bases and J by 4 bases, and 8 bases separated the two germline ends. Here the CDR3 reads CASSKQDNEKLFF. CDR3 coding DNA: TGTGCCAGCAGTAAACAGGATAATGAAAAACTGTTTTTT.

This clonotype was recorded many times. The V gene is TRBV7-9, the J gene TRBJ1-2, with unresolved D. Per the germline V gene, CDR1 is SEHNR and CDR2 is FQNEAQ (reference sequence). Trimming pared 5 bases from V and 5 bases from J, leaving 18 bases between. This CDR3 contains 15 residues. This CDR3 is CASSPGRNQEYGYTF. CDR3 nucleotide sequence: TGTGCCAGCAGCCCCGGGAGGAACCAGGAGTATGGCTACACCTTC.

This clonotype was observed a handful of times. The V call is TRBV9, the J call TRBJ1-3, with D possibly matching TRBD1 (5 bases). V was pared by 4 bases and J by 1 base, with 12 bases between. This CDR3 has 15 residues. Germline CDR1 SGDLS, CDR2 YYNGEE. In DNA form, the CDR3 reads TGTGCCAGCAGCCTTGGGACGGAGTCTGGAAACACCATATATTTT. It specifies CASSLGTESGNTIYF.

This clonotype was detected many times. The chain employs TRBV7-2 and TRBJ2-7, with TRBD2 as a possible D gene (5 bases). The CDR3 loop spans 14 amino acids. V was cut by 2 bases and J by 7 bases, with 15 bases left in between. In germline, CDR1 is SGHTA, CDR2 FQGNSA. This CDR3 reads CASSLRARVREQYF. Here the CDR3 DNA reads TGTGCCAGCAGCTTAAGGGCGAGGGTACGAGAGCAGTACTTC.